Listed below are T cell receptor beta chains from one sample, sequenced in a study of blood T cell repertoires in COVID-19. TCRdb keeps only in-frame clones here, not all; method: immunoSEQ multiplex PCR. The table shows roughly 110,000 clones, with about 88% occurring only once. What was sequenced was peripheral blood. The receptors originated from a man in his forties with acute or convalescent COVID-19. CDR3s include the opening cysteine and the closing phenylalanine or tryptophan. The order of the fields is V gene, clone size, J gene, D gene, CDR3 DNA, CDR3 protein. A D gene is named only where the DNA matches it firmly. Rows may omit the clone size; those that give it use once, few, many or a size class.

v_call: TRBV30
clone_size: .
j_call: TRBJ1-3
d_call: .
cdr3_nt: TGTGCCTGGAGCCCACTGTTGTCTGGAAACACCATATATTTT
cdr3_aa: CAWSPLLSGNTIYF

v_call: TRBV7-3
clone_size: .
j_call: TRBJ2-1
d_call: TRBD2
cdr3_nt: TGTGCCAGCAGCTCGCGGGGGGGCCGGCCTAATGAGCAGTTCTTC
cdr3_aa: CASSSRGGRPNEQFF

v_call: TRBV20-1
clone_size: medium-sized
j_call: TRBJ2-7
d_call: .
cdr3_nt: TGCAGTGCTAGTCGTGTCTACGAGCAGTACTTC
cdr3_aa: CSASRVYEQYF

v_call: TRBV4-1
clone_size: .
j_call: TRBJ1-2
d_call: TRBD1
cdr3_nt: TGCGCCAGCAGCCAAGACGACAGGGGCTACTATGGCTACACCTTC
cdr3_aa: CASSQDDRGYYGYTF

v_call: TRBV15
clone_size: .
j_call: TRBJ2-3
d_call: .
cdr3_nt: TGTGCCACCAGCTATAAGGGGAATACGCAGTATTTT
cdr3_aa: CATSYKGNTQYF

v_call: TRBV27
clone_size: .
j_call: TRBJ2-7
d_call: .
cdr3_nt: TGTGCCAGCAGTCCAAGCGGAGGGTTGACCACGACAGAGCAGTACTTC
cdr3_aa: CASSPSGGLTTTEQYF

v_call: TRBV18
clone_size: .
j_call: TRBJ1-4
d_call: .
cdr3_nt: TGTGCCAGCTCATCAACACGGGGGGAAAAACTGTTTTTT
cdr3_aa: CASSSTRGEKLFF

v_call: TRBV11-2
clone_size: .
j_call: TRBJ2-7
d_call: TRBD1
cdr3_nt: TGTGCCAGCAGCGGACAGGGCTACGAGCAGTACTTC
cdr3_aa: CASSGQGYEQYF

v_call: TRBV7-9
clone_size: .
j_call: TRBJ1-1
d_call: .
cdr3_nt: TGTGCCAGCAGCTTAAGTGGTCGGGGGGCTACTGAAGCTTTCTTT
cdr3_aa: CASSLSGRGATEAFF

v_call: TRBV20-1
clone_size: few
j_call: TRBJ1-1
d_call: .
cdr3_nt: TGCAGTTCTTGGACACAGACTGAAGCTTTCTTT
cdr3_aa: CSSWTQTEAFF

v_call: TRBV21-1
clone_size: .
j_call: TRBJ2-3
d_call: .
cdr3_nt: TGTGCCAGCAGCAAATCGGAACAGTTCACAGATACGCAGTATTTT
cdr3_aa: CASSKSEQFTDTQYF

v_call: TRBV7-2
clone_size: .
j_call: TRBJ2-5
d_call: .
cdr3_nt: TGTGCCAGCAGCTTGGCCGGGACACTGCAGGAGACCCAGTACTTC
cdr3_aa: CASSLAGTLQETQYF

v_call: TRBV6-5
clone_size: .
j_call: TRBJ2-3
d_call: TRBD2
cdr3_nt: TGTGCCAGCAGTTATTCCGGGGGGGCAACAGATACGCAGTATTTT
cdr3_aa: CASSYSGGATDTQYF

v_call: TRBV19
clone_size: .
j_call: TRBJ1-1
d_call: .
cdr3_nt: TGTGCCAGTAGTATCGTGAACACTGAAGCTTTCTTT
cdr3_aa: CASSIVNTEAFF

v_call: TRBV27
clone_size: .
j_call: TRBJ2-7
d_call: TRBD1
cdr3_nt: TGTGCCAGCAGTTTGGCTTTCGCGACAGGGGGCTACGAGCAGTACTTC
cdr3_aa: CASSLAFATGGYEQYF

v_call: TRBV19
clone_size: .
j_call: TRBJ2-7
d_call: .
cdr3_nt: TGTGCCAGTACGGGGTTCGGCGAGCAGTACTTC
cdr3_aa: CASTGFGEQYF

v_call: TRBV6-2/TRBV6-3
clone_size: few
j_call: TRBJ2-3
d_call: .
cdr3_nt: TGTGCCAGCAGTTACCGGCCTTTAGCGGAAGGAACAGATACGCAGTATTTT
cdr3_aa: CASSYRPLAEGTDTQYF

v_call: TRBV2
clone_size: .
j_call: TRBJ2-7
d_call: TRBD1
cdr3_nt: TGTGCCAGCAGGCCGGGACAGGGGGCCTACGAGCAGTACTTC
cdr3_aa: CASRPGQGAYEQYF

v_call: TRBV10-1
clone_size: .
j_call: TRBJ2-2
d_call: TRBD1
cdr3_nt: TGCGCCAGCACCGCGCCGGGGGACAGGGCCCCCGGGGAGCTGTTTTTT
cdr3_aa: CASTAPGDRAPGELFF

v_call: TRBV12-5
clone_size: .
j_call: TRBJ2-7
d_call: TRBD2
cdr3_nt: TGTGCTAGTGGTTTGGTACCCCTAGCGGGGCGAGGCCCCTACGAGCAGTACTTC
cdr3_aa: CASGLVPLAGRGPYEQYF

v_call: TRBV7-9
clone_size: .
j_call: TRBJ2-1
d_call: TRBD2
cdr3_nt: TGTGCCAGCAGCCAGATAGCGGGGTTATTTTACAATGAGCAGTTCTTC
cdr3_aa: CASSQIAGLFYNEQFF

v_call: TRBV28
clone_size: .
j_call: TRBJ1-6
d_call: .
cdr3_nt: TGTGCCAGCAGCCCGGGGATAGGCAATTCACCCCTCCACTTT
cdr3_aa: CASSPGIGNSPLHF

v_call: TRBV5-1
clone_size: .
j_call: TRBJ2-3
d_call: .
cdr3_nt: TGCGCCAGCAGCTTGGCCGCGGGCGGGGGCACAGATACGCAGTATTTT
cdr3_aa: CASSLAAGGGTDTQYF

v_call: TRBV2
clone_size: many
j_call: TRBJ1-6
d_call: .
cdr3_nt: TGTGCCAGCAGTGACAGGGTCAATTCACCCCTCCACTTT
cdr3_aa: CASSDRVNSPLHF

v_call: TRBV9
clone_size: once
j_call: TRBJ2-1
d_call: .
cdr3_nt: TGTGCCAGCAGCGTAGGGGGCGGGGCTAGCTTCTGGGGTGAGCAGTTCTTC
cdr3_aa: CASSVGGGASFWGEQFF

v_call: TRBV12-5
clone_size: .
j_call: TRBJ1-6
d_call: .
cdr3_nt: TGTGCTAGTGCAGGACAGCTATATAATTCACCCCTCCACTTT
cdr3_aa: CASAGQLYNSPLHF

v_call: TRBV2
clone_size: .
j_call: TRBJ2-2
d_call: TRBD1
cdr3_nt: TGTGCCAGCCAGGATACAGGGGGACCTACCGGGGAGCTGTTTTTT
cdr3_aa: CASQDTGGPTGELFF

v_call: TRBV24-1
clone_size: .
j_call: TRBJ1-2
d_call: .
cdr3_nt: TGTGCCACCAGTAACGGAGCTAACTATGGCTACACCTTC
cdr3_aa: CATSNGANYGYTF

v_call: TRBV5-1
clone_size: .
j_call: TRBJ1-3
d_call: .
cdr3_nt: TGCGCCAGCAGCTTCGGGAGGGCTCAAGGAAACACCATATATTTT
cdr3_aa: CASSFGRAQGNTIYF

v_call: TRBV4-1
clone_size: once
j_call: TRBJ1-2
d_call: TRBD1
cdr3_nt: TGCGCCAGCAGCCAGGCCGGGACAGGGGGGTATGGCTACACCTTC
cdr3_aa: CASSQAGTGGYGYTF

v_call: TRBV3-1/TRBV3-2
clone_size: once
j_call: TRBJ2-1
d_call: TRBD2
cdr3_nt: TGTGCCAGCAGCCAAGGAAGCGGGGGGGCCCACAATGAGCAGTTCTTC
cdr3_aa: CASSQGSGGAHNEQFF

v_call: TRBV7-3
clone_size: .
j_call: TRBJ2-7
d_call: TRBD1
cdr3_nt: TGTGCCAGCAGATTGACAGGGTTCTCCGAGCAGTACTTC
cdr3_aa: CASRLTGFSEQYF

v_call: TRBV9
clone_size: once
j_call: TRBJ2-3
d_call: TRBD1
cdr3_nt: TGTGCCAGCAGCTCCCGGACAGGTAGCACAGATACGCAGTATTTT
cdr3_aa: CASSSRTGSTDTQYF

v_call: TRBV5-1
clone_size: .
j_call: TRBJ1-1
d_call: .
cdr3_nt: TGCGCCAGCAGCTTCGCGGGGAGGACCACTGAAGCTTTCTTT
cdr3_aa: CASSFAGRTTEAFF

v_call: TRBV12-5
clone_size: .
j_call: TRBJ1-1
d_call: TRBD1
cdr3_nt: TGTGCTAGTGGTTTTGGGACAGCTGTTCGGAACACTGAAGCTTTCTTT
cdr3_aa: CASGFGTAVRNTEAFF

v_call: TRBV7-2
clone_size: .
j_call: TRBJ2-3
d_call: TRBD2
cdr3_nt: TGTGCCAGCAGCTTAGTAGGGCTAGCGGGGGGACGAGATACGCAGTATTTT
cdr3_aa: CASSLVGLAGGRDTQYF

v_call: TRBV12-3/TRBV12-4
clone_size: .
j_call: TRBJ2-3
d_call: .
cdr3_nt: TGTGCCAGCAGTTTCCCCGAGAGTTATACGCAGTATTTT
cdr3_aa: CASSFPESYTQYF

v_call: TRBV14
clone_size: once
j_call: TRBJ1-3
d_call: .
cdr3_nt: TGTGCCAGCAAATACTACTCTGGAAACACCATATATTTT
cdr3_aa: CASKYYSGNTIYF

v_call: TRBV6-2/TRBV6-3
clone_size: .
j_call: TRBJ2-7
d_call: TRBD1
cdr3_nt: TGTGCCAGCAGTCAGCCGGGACAGGGCTCCTACGAGCAGTACTTC
cdr3_aa: CASSQPGQGSYEQYF

v_call: TRBV5-1
clone_size: .
j_call: TRBJ1-5
d_call: .
cdr3_nt: TGCGCCAGCAGTCAGGGAGGAAATCAGCCCCAGCATTTT
cdr3_aa: CASSQGGNQPQHF